The clone carrying this T cell receptor (beta chain) was seen a few times. Its antigen is still unknown. The data stem from a study of T cells in Graves' hyperthyroidism and ophthalmopathy. Study outcomes and limitations: It was a median around seven months before onset that the model predicted ophthalmopathy. Most expanded thyroid clonotypes above 0.001 also appeared in blood.

RNA transcripts yielded amplified TCR beta CDR3 regions. First-round RT-PCR with HTBI primers amplified the TCR CDR3 region. MiXCR, applied by TCRdb to the multiplex PCR reads, yields one record per CDR3 protein. Of about 400,000 distinct CDR3 sequences in the sample, less than 20% are singletons; the top ten hold 25% to 30%. Exclusion of patients followed from uncontrolled infection, other autoimmune disease, pregnancy or lactation. In making diagnoses, clinical symptoms, serum thyroxine and TRAb, thyroid ultrasound and orbital computed tomography were all used. This CDR3 has 15 residues. J was trimmed by 2 bases and V by 5 bases; bases with no gene match: 8. Germline assignment: CDR1 SGHNT and CDR2 YENEEA.

Source material: blood. The chain is built from TRBV11-3 and TRBJ2-7; TRBD2 aligns across 8 bases. The TCR sequence derives from a woman younger than 35 with Graves' hyperthyroidism that later progressed to Graves' ophthalmopathy. CDR3: CASSRAGGGTYEQYF. The CDR3 region has the DNA TGTGCCAGCAGCAGAGCGGGCGGGGGGACCTACGAGCAGTACTTC.